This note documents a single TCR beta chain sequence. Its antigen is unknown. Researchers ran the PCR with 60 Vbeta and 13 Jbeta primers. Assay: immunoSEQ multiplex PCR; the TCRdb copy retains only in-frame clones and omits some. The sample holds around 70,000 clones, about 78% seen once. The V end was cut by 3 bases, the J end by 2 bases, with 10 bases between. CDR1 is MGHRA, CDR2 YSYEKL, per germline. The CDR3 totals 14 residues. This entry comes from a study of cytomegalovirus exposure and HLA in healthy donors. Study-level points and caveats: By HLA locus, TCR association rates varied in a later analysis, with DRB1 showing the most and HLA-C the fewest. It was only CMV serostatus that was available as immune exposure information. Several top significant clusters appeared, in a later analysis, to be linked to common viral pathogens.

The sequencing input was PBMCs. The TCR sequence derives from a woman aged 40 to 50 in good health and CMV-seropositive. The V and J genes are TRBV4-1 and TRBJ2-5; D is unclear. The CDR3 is CASSHPQVQETQYF. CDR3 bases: TGCGCCAGCAGCCATCCCCAGGTTCAAGAGACCCAGTACTTC.